This TCR beta chain was recovered during a study of Graves' ophthalmopathy and Graves' hyperthyroidism. This clonotype came up many times. Moderate-to-severe activity, CAS ≥3, NOSPECS ≥4 and a duration under 3 months were seen in donors with ophthalmopathy. Enrollment excluded any patients with other autoimmune diseases, uncontrolled infections, pregnancy or lactation. Serum thyroxine and TRAb, along with clinical symptoms, thyroid ultrasound and orbital computed tomography, were what diagnosis relied on. Transcripts of RNA were the source for amplifying TCR beta CDR3 regions. Amplification began with first-round RT-PCR using HTBI primers, then second-round multiplex PCR was performed. Each CDR3 protein is one row after TCRdb ran MiXCR on the multiplex PCR reads. The sample yields approximately 500,000 distinct CDR3 sequences, over 13% seen once. V was cut by 2 bases and J by 8 bases, with 16 bases left in between. The germline V gene has CDR1 MNHNS and CDR2 SASEGT. The CDR3 is 15 residues long.

The sequence derives from a woman aged 25 to 39 with Graves' ophthalmopathy. V usage is TRBV6-1 and J usage is TRBJ2-1, with D possibly matching TRBD1 (6 bases). The sample was blood. The chain's CDR3 is CASSEIAMGADEQFF. CDR3 DNA sequence: TGTGCCAGCAGTGAAATAGCGATGGGGGCTGATGAGCAGTTCTTC.